The clone carrying this T cell receptor (beta chain) was seen many times. Its specificity is unknown. The data were taken from a study of read filtering for tumor transcriptome and immune sequencing. For the study at large: Patients were 17 male and around 15 female, mean age 65.9 years, range about 45 to 85. TCR-mapped reads were about 3.5 to 10.27 million with IR-seq versus about 75 to 1,400 with RNA-seq. Study outcomes and limitations: This fraction held mixed bone marrow immune cells after CD138-negative sorting. In IR-seq, single-read clonotypes were about 81.9% of clonotypes but about 3.5% of reads.

From 350 to 500 ng of RNA, a library with molecular barcoded alpha/delta and beta/gamma adaptors was made. Each CDR3 protein is one row after TCRdb ran MiXCR on the reads. The table includes around 130,000 distinct CDR3 sequences, approximately 13% detected once. Unmatched junction bases numbered 8, after V lost 5 bases and J lost 6 bases. The CDR3 length is 15 residues. The germline gives CDR1 SEHNR, CDR2 FQNEAQ (reference sequence). The chain employs TRBV7-9 and TRBJ2-7, with 12 bases identical to TRBD1. Sequenced material: a population of CD138-negative cells sorted from bone marrow. The receptor was derived from a donor aged 40 or over with multiple myeloma. Here the CDR3 reads CASSPPGQGAREQYF. As DNA, the CDR3 is TGTGCCAGCAGCCCTCCGGGACAGGGGGCTCGCGAGCAGTACTTC.